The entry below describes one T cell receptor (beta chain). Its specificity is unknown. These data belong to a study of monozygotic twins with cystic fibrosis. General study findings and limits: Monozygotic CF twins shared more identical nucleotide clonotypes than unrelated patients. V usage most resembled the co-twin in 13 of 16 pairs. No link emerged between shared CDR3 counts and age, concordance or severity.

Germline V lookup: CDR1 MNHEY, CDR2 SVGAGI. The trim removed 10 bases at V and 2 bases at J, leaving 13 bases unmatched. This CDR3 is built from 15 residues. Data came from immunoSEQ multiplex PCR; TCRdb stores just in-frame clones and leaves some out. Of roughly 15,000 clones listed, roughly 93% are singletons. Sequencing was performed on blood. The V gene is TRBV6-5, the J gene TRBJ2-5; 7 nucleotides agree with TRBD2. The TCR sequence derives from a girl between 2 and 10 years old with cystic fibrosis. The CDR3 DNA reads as TGTGCCACCCGAGCGGGTCTAGCGGAACAAGAGACCCAGTACTTC. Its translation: CATRAGLAEQETQYF.